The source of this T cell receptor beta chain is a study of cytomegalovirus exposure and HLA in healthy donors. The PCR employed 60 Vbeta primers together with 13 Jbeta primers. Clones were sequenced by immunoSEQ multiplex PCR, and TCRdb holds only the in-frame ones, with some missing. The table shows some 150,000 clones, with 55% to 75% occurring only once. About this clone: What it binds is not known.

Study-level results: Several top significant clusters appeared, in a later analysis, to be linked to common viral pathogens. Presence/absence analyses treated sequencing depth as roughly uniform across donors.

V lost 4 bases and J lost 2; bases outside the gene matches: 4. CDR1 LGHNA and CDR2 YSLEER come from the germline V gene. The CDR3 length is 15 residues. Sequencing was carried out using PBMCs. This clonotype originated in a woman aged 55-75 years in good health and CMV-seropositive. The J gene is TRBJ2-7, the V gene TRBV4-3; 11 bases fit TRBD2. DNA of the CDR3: TGCGCCAGCAGCCCCGGGACTAGCGGAGCCTACGAGCAGTACTTC. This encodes CASSPGTSGAYEQYF.